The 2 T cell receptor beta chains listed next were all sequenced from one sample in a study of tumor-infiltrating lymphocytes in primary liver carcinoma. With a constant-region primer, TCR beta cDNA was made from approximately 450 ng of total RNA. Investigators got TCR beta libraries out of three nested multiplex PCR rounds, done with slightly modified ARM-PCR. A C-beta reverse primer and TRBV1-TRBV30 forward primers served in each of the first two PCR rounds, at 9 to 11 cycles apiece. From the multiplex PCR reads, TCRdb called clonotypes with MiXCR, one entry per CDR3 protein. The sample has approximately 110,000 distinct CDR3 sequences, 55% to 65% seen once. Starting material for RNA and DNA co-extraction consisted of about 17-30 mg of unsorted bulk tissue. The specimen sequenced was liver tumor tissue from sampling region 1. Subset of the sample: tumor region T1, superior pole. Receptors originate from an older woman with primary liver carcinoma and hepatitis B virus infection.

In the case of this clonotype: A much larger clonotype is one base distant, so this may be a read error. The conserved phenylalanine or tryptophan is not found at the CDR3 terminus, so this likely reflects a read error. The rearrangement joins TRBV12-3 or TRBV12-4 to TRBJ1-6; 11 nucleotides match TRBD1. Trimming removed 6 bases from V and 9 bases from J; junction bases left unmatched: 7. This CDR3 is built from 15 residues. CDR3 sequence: CASSRDRGLGSPLHL. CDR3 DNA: TGTGCCAGCAGCCGGGACAGGGGGTTGGGTTCACCCCTCCACCTT.

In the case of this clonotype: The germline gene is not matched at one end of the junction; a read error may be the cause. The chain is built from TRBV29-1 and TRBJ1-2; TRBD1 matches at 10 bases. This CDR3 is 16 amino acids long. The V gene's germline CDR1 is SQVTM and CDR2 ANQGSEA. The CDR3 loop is CSVEDRGDRGLHGYTF. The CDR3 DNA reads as TGCAGCGTCGAAGATCGAGGAGACAGGGGGCTCCACGGCTACACCTTC. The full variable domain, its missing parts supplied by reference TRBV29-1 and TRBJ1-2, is SAVISQKPSRDICQRGTSLTIQCQVDSQVTMMFWYRQQPGQSLTLIATANQGSEATYESGFVIDKFPISRPNLTFSTLTVSNMSPEDSSIYLCSVEDRGDRGLHGYTFGSGTRLTVV.